A single sample is the source of the 11 T cell receptor beta chains below, sequenced in a study of blood T cells in healthy people across ages. A sample-barcoded 5' primer and a J-beta primer mix were used in a second PCR of roughly 7 to 11 cycles. TCRdb used MiXCR to reprocess the 5' RACE reads, holding one entry per CDR3 protein. Of some 710,000 distinct CDR3 sequences listed, roughly 20% are singletons. The material sequenced was blood. The receptors were sampled from a man between 65 and 85 years old in good health.

J is TRBJ2-7 and V is TRBV4-3; D unresolved. Germline V lookup: CDR1 LGHNA, CDR2 YSLEER. Between the trimmed V and J ends, which lost 4 bases and 6 bases, there was a span of 13 bases. The length of the CDR3 is 13 residues. The CDR3 DNA reads TGCGCCAGCAGCCCAGTTAGGCTGGGCGAGCAGTACGTC. Its protein is CASSPVRLGEQYV.

This clonotype has only a few counts. CDR3 coding DNA: TGTGCCCTCGGGACTAGCGGGCTTTGGTACTTC. As protein: CALGTSGLWYF. The V call is TRBV6-6, the J call TRBJ2-5; 12 positions match TRBD2. CDR1 MNHNY and CDR2 SVGAGI come from the germline V gene (reference sequence). The CDR3 runs to 11 residues. J lost 13 bases, V lost 11 bases, and 8 bases had no gene match.

The sample holds a few counts of this clonotype. V usage is TRBV10-3 and J usage is TRBJ2-3; TRBD2 matches at 12 bases. The CDR3 totals 15 residues. The germline V gene has CDR1 ENHRY and CDR2 SYGVKD. V gave up 6 bases and J gave up 3 bases; unmatched junction bases: 4. CDR3 nucleotide sequence: TGTGCCATCAGAGCTAGCGGGGGGGCGACAGATACGCAGTATTTT. It yields the protein CAIRASGGATDTQYF.

This clonotype was seen a handful of times. Mismatch with germline at one junction end may stem from a read error. This chain links TRBV5-1 with TRBJ2-6; 9 nucleotides agree with TRBD1. The length of the CDR3 is 17 residues. The V gene's germline CDR1 is SGHRS and CDR2 YFSETQ. CDR3 amino acids: CASSTTGGISGADVLTF. CDR3 bases: TGCGCCAGCAGCACGACAGGGGGAATCTCTGGGGCCGACGTCCTGACTTTC.

The V and J genes are TRBV4-1 and TRBJ2-5; no reliable D call. The germline V and J ends were trimmed by 0 bases and 1 base, with 6 bases remaining between them. The CDR3 runs 14 residues. Per germline, CDR1 MGHRA and CDR2 YSYEKL. CDR3 protein: CASSQDLTQETQYF. The CDR3, as DNA: TGCGCCAGCAGCCAAGATCTCACCCAAGAGACCCAGTACTTC.

The gene calls are TRBV14 and TRBJ1-5; TRBD1 matches at 7 bases. Germline-derived CDR1 and CDR2 are SGHDN and FVKESK. V shed 10 bases and J 7 bases; nucleotides not matched to a gene: 16. There are 15 residues in the CDR3. In DNA form, the CDR3 reads TGTGCCATCATTTTCGACAGGGAGTCTCGACAGCCCCAGCATTTT. Protein product: CAIIFDRESRQPQHF.

The table lists this clonotype with a few counts. V and J are TRBV6-6 and TRBJ2-5; D is unclear. V was shortened by 8 bases and J by 9 bases, with 22 bases between the two germline ends. The CDR3 runs 14 residues. Germline V gene lookup returns CDR1 MNHNY and CDR2 SVGAGI (reference sequence). Here the CDR3 DNA reads TGTGCCAGCTCCACGCGCGACGTCCCACCTGCCCAGTACTTC. It yields the protein CASSTRDVPPAQYF.

This clonotype appeared a few times. This chain connects TRBV29-1 to TRBJ2-1; the match to TRBD2 covers 9 bases. The V and J ends lost 6 bases and 4 bases, in that order; junction bases with no gene match: 10. The CDR3 has 15 amino acids. The germline V gene encodes CDR1 SQVTM and CDR2 ANQGSEA. The CDR3 bases are TGCAGCGTGTTGCGTTCTAGCGGGAAATACAATGAGCAGTTCTTC. This translates into CSVLRSSGKYNEQFF.

The chain couples TRBV23-1 to TRBJ1-5, with D possibly TRBD1 on 5 matching bases. TRBV23-1 is classed as an ORF, of uncertain function. The CDR3 totals 15 residues. V lost 4 bases and J lost 5, with 15 bases in between. The DNA for the CDR3 is TGCGCCAGCAGTCCCCCCCAAGGAGGGGATCAGCCCCAGCATTTT. Translated: CASSPPQGGDQPQHF.

This clonotype has just a few counts. The genes are TRBV20-1 and TRBJ2-5; no firm D call. The V and J ends lost 6 bases and 1 base respectively, with 9 bases between them. The CDR3 runs 12 residues. CDR1 and CDR2 from the germline V gene are DFQATT and SNEGSKA (reference sequence). The CDR3 reads CSAEGRQETQYF. CDR3 in DNA: TGCAGTGCAGAAGGCCGCCAAGAGACCCAGTACTTC.

This clonotype was counted at least ten times. The gene calls are TRBV2 and TRBJ2-1; the D gene is possibly TRBD2 (6 bases). Trimming pared 9 bases from V and 4 bases from J, leaving 16 bases between. This CDR3 has 14 residues. Germline values: CDR1 SNHLY, CDR2 FYNNEI. CDR3: CASKKGREYNEQFF. The CDR3 DNA reads as TGTGCCAGTAAAAAAGGACGGGAGTACAATGAGCAGTTCTTC.